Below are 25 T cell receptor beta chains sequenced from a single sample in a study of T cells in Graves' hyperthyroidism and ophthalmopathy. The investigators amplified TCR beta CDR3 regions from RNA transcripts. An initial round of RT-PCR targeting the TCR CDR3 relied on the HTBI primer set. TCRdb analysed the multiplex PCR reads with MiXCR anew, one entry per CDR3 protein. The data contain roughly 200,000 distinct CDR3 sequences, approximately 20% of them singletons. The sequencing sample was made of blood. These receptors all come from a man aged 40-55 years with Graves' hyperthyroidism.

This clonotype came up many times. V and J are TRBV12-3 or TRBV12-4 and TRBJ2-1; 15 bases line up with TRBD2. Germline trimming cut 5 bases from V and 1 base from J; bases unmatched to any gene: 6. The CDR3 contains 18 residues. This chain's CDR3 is CASSPGTSGGLSYNEQFF. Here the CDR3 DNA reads TGTGCCAGCAGTCCCGGGACTAGCGGGGGGCTTTCCTACAATGAGCAGTTCTTC.

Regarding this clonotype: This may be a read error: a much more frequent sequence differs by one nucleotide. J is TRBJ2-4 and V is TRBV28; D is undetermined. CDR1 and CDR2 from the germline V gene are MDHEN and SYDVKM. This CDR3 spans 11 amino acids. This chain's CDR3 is CASSTSNVQYF. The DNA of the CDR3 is TGTGCCAGCAGTACATCAAACGTTCAGTACTTC.

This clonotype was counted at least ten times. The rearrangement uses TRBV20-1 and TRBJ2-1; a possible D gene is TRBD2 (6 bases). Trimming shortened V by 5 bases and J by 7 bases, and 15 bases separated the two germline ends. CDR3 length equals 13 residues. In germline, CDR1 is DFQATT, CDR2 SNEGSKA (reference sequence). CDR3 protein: CSAGGGGGNEQFF. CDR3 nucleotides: TGCAGTGCTGGAGGTGGGGGAGGAAATGAGCAGTTCTTC.

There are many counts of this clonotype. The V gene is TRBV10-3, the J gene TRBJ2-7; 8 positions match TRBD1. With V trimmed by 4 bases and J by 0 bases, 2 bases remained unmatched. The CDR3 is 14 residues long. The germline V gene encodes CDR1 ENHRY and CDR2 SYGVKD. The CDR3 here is CAISGGQGSYEQYF. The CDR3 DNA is TGTGCCATCAGTGGAGGACAGGGCTCCTACGAGCAGTACTTC.

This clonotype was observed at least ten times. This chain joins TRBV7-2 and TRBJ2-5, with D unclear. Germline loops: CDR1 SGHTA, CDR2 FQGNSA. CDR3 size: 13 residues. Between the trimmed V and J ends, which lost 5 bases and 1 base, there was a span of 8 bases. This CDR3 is CASSQRVQETQYF. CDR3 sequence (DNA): TGTGCCAGCAGCCAAAGGGTCCAAGAGACCCAGTACTTC.

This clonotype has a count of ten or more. Written as DNA, the CDR3 is TGTGCCAGCAGTCGACAGGGGCAGTACAATGAGCAGTTCTTC. Translation: CASSRQGQYNEQFF. J is TRBJ2-1 and V is TRBV6-1; 8 nucleotides match TRBD1. The CDR3 spans 14 residues. CDR1 MNHNS and CDR2 SASEGT come from the germline V gene. The V gene end was trimmed by 5 bases and the J gene end by 4 bases; junction bases not matched to a gene: 4.

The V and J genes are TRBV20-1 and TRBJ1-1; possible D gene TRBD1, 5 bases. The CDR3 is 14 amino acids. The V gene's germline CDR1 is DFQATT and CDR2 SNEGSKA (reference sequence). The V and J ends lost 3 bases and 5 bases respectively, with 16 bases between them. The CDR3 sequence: CSASTTGESTEAFF. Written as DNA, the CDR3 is TGCAGTGCTAGTACTACAGGTGAATCTACTGAAGCTTTCTTT.

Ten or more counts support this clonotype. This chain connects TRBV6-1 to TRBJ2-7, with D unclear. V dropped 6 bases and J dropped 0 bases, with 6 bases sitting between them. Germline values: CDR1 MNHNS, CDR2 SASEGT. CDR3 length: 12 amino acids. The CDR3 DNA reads TGTGCCAGCAGGGTAAGCTCCTACGAGCAGTACTTC. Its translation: CASRVSSYEQYF.

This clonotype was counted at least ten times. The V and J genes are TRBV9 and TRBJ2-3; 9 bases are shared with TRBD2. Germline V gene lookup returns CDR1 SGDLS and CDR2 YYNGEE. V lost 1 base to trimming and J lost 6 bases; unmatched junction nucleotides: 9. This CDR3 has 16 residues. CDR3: CASSVHSGGTPDTQYF. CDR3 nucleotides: TGTGCCAGCAGCGTACACAGCGGGGGGACGCCCGATACGCAGTATTTT.

The CDR3 DNA follows: TGTGCCACTTCGATGGAGGACGGGGAGACCCAGTACTTC. This encodes CATSMEDGETQYF. The chain recombines TRBV2 with TRBJ2-5; the D gene is possibly TRBD2 (5 bases). This CDR3 has 13 residues. V was trimmed by 10 bases and J by 5 bases, leaving 17 bases between them. CDR1 SNHLY and CDR2 FYNNEI come from the germline V gene.

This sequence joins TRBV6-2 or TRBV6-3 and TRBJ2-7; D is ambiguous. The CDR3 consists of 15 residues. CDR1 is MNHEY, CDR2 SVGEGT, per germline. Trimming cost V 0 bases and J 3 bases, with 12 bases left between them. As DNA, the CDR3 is TGTGCCAGCAGTTACTCGAGATACAGTAGCTACGAGCAGTACTTC. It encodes CASSYSRYSSYEQYF.

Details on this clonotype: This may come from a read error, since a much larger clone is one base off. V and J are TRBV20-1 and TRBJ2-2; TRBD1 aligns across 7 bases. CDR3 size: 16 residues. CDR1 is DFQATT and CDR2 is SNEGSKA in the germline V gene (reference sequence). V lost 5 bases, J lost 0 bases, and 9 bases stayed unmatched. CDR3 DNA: TGCAGTGCTTTTGGGGCAGGGGGATCGAACACCGGGGAGCTGTTTTTT. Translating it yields CSAFGAGGSNTGELFF.

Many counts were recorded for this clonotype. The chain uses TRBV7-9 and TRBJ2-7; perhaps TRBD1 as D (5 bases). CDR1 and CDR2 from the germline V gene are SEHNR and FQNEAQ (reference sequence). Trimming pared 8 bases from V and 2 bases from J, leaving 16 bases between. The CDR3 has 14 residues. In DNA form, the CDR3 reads TGTGCCAGCCCTGCTCAGGGATGGCCCTACGAGCAGTACTTC. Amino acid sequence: CASPAQGWPYEQYF.

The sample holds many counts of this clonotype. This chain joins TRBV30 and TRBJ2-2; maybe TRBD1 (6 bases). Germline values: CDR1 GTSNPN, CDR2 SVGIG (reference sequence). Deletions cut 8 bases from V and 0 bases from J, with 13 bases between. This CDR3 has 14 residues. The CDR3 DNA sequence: TGTGCCCGAGACAGGCCAACGAACACCGGGGAGCTGTTTTTT. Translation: CARDRPTNTGELFF.

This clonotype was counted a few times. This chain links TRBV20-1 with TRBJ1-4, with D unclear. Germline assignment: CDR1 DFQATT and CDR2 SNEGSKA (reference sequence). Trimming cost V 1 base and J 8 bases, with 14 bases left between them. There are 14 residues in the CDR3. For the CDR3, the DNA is TGCAGTGCTAGAGGGAGATCAACGGTGGAAAAACTGTTTTTT. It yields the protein CSARGRSTVEKLFF.

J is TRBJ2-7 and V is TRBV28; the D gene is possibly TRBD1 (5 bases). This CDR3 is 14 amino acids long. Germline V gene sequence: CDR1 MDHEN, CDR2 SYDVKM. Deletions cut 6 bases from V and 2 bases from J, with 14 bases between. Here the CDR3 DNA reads TGTGCCAGCAGAACATCACAGGTTCCCTACGAGCAGTACTTC. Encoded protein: CASRTSQVPYEQYF.

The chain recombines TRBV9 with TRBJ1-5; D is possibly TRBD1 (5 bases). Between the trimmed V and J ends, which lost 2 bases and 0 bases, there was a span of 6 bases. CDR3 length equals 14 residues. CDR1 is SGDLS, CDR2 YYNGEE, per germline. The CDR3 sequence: CASSVGDSNQPQHF. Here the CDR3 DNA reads TGTGCCAGCAGCGTGGGGGATAGCAATCAGCCCCAGCATTTT.

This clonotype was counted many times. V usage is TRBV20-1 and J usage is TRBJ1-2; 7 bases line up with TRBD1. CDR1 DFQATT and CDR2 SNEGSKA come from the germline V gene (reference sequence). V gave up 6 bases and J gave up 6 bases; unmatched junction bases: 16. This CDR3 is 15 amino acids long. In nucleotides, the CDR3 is TGCAGTGCCCGAAGAGCCCGACAGGGCGAAGATGGCTACACCTTC. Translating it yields CSARRARQGEDGYTF.

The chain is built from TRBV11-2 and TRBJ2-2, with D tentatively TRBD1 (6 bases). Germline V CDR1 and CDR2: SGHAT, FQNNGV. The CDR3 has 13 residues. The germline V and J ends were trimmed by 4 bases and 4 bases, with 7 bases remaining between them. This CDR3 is CASSYRVTGELFF. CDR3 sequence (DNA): TGTGCCAGCAGCTACAGGGTCACCGGGGAGCTGTTTTTT.

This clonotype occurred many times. Here the CDR3 DNA reads TGTGCCAGTGAGGGTATGAACACTGAAGCTTTCTTT. As protein: CASEGMNTEAFF. The chain has TRBV3-1 and TRBJ1-1; D is uncertain. This CDR3 has 12 amino acids. Deletions cut 9 bases from V and 0 bases from J, with 8 bases between. Germline-derived CDR1 and CDR2 are LGHDT and YNNKEL (reference sequence).

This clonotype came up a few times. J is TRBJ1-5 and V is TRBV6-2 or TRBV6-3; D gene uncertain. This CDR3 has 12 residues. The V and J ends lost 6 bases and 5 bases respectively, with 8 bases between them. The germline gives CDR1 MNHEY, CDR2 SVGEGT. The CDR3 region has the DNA TGTGCCAGCAGAACAGAGGATCAGCCCCAGCATTTT. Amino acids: CASRTEDQPQHF.

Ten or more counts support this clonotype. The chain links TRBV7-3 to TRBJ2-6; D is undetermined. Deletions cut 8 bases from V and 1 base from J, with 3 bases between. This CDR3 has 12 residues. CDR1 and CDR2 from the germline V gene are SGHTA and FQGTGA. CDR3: CASGSGANVLTF. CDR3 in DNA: TGTGCCAGCGGGTCTGGGGCCAACGTCCTGACTTTC.

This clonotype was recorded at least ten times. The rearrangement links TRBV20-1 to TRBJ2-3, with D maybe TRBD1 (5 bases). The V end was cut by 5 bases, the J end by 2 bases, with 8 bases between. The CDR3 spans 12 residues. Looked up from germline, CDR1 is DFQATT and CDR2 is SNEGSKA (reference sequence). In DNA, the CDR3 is TGCAGTGCTCAACAGGACACAGATACGCAGTATTTT. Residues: CSAQQDTDTQYF.

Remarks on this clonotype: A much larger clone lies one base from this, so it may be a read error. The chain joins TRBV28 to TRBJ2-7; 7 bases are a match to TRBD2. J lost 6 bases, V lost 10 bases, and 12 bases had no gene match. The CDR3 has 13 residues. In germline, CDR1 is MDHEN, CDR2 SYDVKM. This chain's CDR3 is CAIRPTWGGEQYF. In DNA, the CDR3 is TGTGCCATCAGACCCACATGGGGGGGCGAGCAGTACTTC.

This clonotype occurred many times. The CDR3 DNA reads TGTGCCAGCAGCTTATCCAGGGTGAATGAAAAACTGTTTTTT. Protein product: CASSLSRVNEKLFF. The rearrangement joins TRBV7-2 to TRBJ1-4; TRBD1 might be the D (5 bases). CDR1 and CDR2 from the germline V gene are SGHTA and FQGNSA. V lost 2 bases and J lost 5, with 9 bases in between. The CDR3 loop spans 14 amino acids.